This record concerns one T cell receptor (beta chain) sequence. As yet, its antigen is unknown. The PCR had 60 Vbeta and 13 Jbeta primers. Libraries were prepared by immunoSEQ multiplex PCR; TCRdb keeps only in-frame clonotypes and omits some of them. The sample records 150,000 to 180,000 clones, roughly 74% being singletons. This entry is derived from a study of cytomegalovirus exposure and HLA in healthy donors. Whole-study findings and limits: TCR beta sequences reportedly predicted most subjects' HLA-A and HLA-B alleles accurately.

CDR1 is SGHRS and CDR2 is YFSETQ in the germline V gene. The CDR3 has 13 residues. Trimming took 1 base from V and 6 from J, leaving 8 bases between them. V is TRBV5-1 and J is TRBJ2-1; the D gene is possibly TRBD2 (6 bases). This clonotype was sampled from a man younger than 30 in good health and CMV-seronegative. Sequenced input: PBMCs. The CDR3 loop is CASSLSGGNEQFF. CDR3 in DNA: TGCGCCAGCAGCTTGTCCGGGGGCAATGAGCAGTTCTTC.